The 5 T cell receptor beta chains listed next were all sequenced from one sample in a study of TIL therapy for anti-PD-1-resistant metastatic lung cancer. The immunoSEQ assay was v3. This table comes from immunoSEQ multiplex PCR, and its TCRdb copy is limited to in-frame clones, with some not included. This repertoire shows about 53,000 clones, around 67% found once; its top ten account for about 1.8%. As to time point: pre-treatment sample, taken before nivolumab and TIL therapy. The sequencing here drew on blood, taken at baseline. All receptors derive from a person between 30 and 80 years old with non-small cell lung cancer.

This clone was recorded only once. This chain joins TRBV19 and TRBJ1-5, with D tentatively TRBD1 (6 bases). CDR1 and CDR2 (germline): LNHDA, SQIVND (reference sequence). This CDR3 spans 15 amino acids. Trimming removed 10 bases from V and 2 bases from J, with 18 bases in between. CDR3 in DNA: TGTGCCACGACGGGTAGGGGGACGGGCAATCAGCCCCAGCATTTT. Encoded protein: CATTGRGTGNQPQHF. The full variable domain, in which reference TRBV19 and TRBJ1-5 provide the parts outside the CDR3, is DGGITQSPKYLFRKEGQNVTLSCEQNLNHDAMYWYRQDPGQGLRLIYYSQIVNDFQKGDIAEGYSVSREKKESFPLTVTSAQKNPTAFYLCATTGRGTGNQPQHFGDGTRLSIL.

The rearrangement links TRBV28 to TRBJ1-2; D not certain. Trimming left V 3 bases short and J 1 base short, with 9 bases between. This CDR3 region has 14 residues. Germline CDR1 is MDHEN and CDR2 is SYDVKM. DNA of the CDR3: TGTGCCAGCAGTTTTCGGCCTTATAACTATGGCTACACCTTC. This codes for CASSFRPYNYGYTF.

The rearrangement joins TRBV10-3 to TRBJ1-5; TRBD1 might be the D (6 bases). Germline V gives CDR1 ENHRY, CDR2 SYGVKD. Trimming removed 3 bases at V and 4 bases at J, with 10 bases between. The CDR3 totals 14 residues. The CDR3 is CAISDLQGNQPQHF. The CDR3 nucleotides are TGTGCCATCAGTGACTTGCAGGGGAATCAGCCCCAGCATTTT.

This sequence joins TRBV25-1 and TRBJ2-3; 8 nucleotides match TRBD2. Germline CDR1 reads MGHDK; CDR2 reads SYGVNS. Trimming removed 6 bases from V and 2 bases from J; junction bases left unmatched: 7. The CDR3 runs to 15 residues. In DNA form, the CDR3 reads TGTGCCAGCAGCCGGGGGGGGTTCCTCACAGATACGCAGTATTTT. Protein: CASSRGGFLTDTQYF.

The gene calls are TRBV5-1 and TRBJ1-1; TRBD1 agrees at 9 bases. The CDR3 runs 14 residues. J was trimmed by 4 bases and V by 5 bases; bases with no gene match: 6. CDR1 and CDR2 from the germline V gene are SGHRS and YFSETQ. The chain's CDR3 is CASSRTGEGTEAFF. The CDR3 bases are TGCGCCAGCAGTAGGACAGGGGAGGGCACTGAAGCTTTCTTT.